Presented here are 25 T cell receptor beta chains from one specimen sequenced in a study of T cell repertoires in cytomegalovirus infection. TCRdb used MiXCR to reprocess the reads, holding one entry per CDR3 protein. Among around 170,000 distinct CDR3 sequences, 15% to 20% were seen once, and the ten largest hold around 20%. Sequencing was performed on CD8+ T cells from PBMCs. The receptors originated from a human donor in good health (CMV status not recorded). Some clones in this sample may be carry-over from other donors' samples.

This clonotype appeared a single time. One end of the junction varies from germline; a read error may be responsible. The gene calls are TRBV7-2 and TRBJ2-4; tentative D call: TRBD2 (6 bases). Per the germline V gene, CDR1 is SGHTA and CDR2 is FQGNSA. The CDR3 has 17 residues. The CDR3 here is CASSLAPPGSSPNSQYF. CDR3 in DNA: TGTGCCAGCAGCTTAGCACCCCCCGGGAGTTCCCCCAACAGTCAGTACTTC.

The chain recombines TRBV20-1 with TRBJ2-1; D unclear. V gave up 8 bases and J gave up 0 bases, with 11 bases separating them. The CDR3 has 13 residues. Per germline, CDR1 DFQATT and CDR2 SNEGSKA (reference sequence). CDR3: CSSPGYSYNEQFF. CDR3 sequence (DNA): TGCAGTTCCCCAGGATACTCCTACAATGAGCAGTTCTTC.

The chain employs TRBV5-6 and TRBJ1-1; D is undetermined. The CDR3 consists of 16 residues. V was cut by 0 bases and J by 0 bases, with 12 bases left in between. From germline, CDR1 is SGHDT and CDR2 YYEEEE. The CDR3 coding sequence is TGTGCCAGCAGCTTGGCCCCCGTATTGGTGAACACTGAAGCTTTCTTT. Protein sequence: CASSLAPVLVNTEAFF. The full variable domain, with the rest looked up from reference TRBV5-6 and TRBJ1-1, is DAGVTQSPTHLIKTRGQQVTLRCSPKSGHDTVSWYQQALGQGPQFIFQYYEEEERQRGNFPDRFSGHQFPNYSSELNVNALLLGDSALYLCASSLAPVLVNTEAFFGQGTRLTVV.

In regard to this clonotype: Since the CDR3 does not end with the conserved phenylalanine or tryptophan, this likely comes from a read error. The chain is built from TRBV7-4 and TRBJ2-4; D perhaps matches TRBD1 (5 bases). Trimming removed 10 bases from V and 7 bases from J, with 20 bases in between. The CDR3 sequence is 14 residues long. Germline loops: CDR1 SGHVT, CDR2 SQSDAQ. CDR3 amino acids: CAIRAAGPGNIQYL. Here the CDR3 DNA reads TGTGCCATCAGAGCCGCAGGGCCCGGTAACATTCAGTACTTA.

The chain carries TRBV6-5 and TRBJ2-1, with 8 bases lining up with TRBD1. CDR3 length: 14 residues. Germline V gene data show CDR1 as MNHEY and CDR2 as SVGAGI. J lost 5 bases, V lost 4 bases, and 4 bases had no gene match. This chain's CDR3 is CASSSQGAHNEQFF. The CDR3 region has the DNA TGTGCCAGCAGTTCCCAGGGGGCCCACAATGAGCAGTTCTTC.

The CDR3 sequence: CASRGLANTGELFF. For the CDR3, the DNA is TGTGCCAGCAGGGGACTAGCGAACACCGGGGAGCTGTTTTTT. The chain uses TRBV28 and TRBJ2-2, with TRBD2 matching 8 bases. V trimming: 6 bases; J trimming: 0 bases; junction bases outside the gene matches: 0. This CDR3 has 14 amino acids. The germline V gene encodes CDR1 MDHEN and CDR2 SYDVKM. The whole variable domain, filled in from reference TRBV28 and TRBJ2-2, reads DVKVTQSSRYLVKRTGEKVFLECVQDMDHENMFWYRQDPGLGLRLIYFSYDVKMKEKGDIPEGYSVSREKKERFSLILESASTNQTSMYLCASRGLANTGELFFGEGSRLTVL.

This rearrangement joins TRBV28 to TRBJ1-1, with a tentative D call TRBD1 (5 bases). CDR3 length: 16 residues. Trimming removed 3 bases at V and 3 bases at J, with 17 bases between. Per germline, CDR1 MDHEN and CDR2 SYDVKM. The CDR3 sequence: CASSFEQGLPYTEAFF. CDR3 DNA sequence: TGTGCCAGCAGTTTTGAGCAGGGACTACCCTACACTGAAGCTTTCTTT.

There are a few counts of this clonotype. V is TRBV6-2 or TRBV6-3 and J is TRBJ2-7, with 8 positions matching TRBD1. The CDR3 runs 15 residues. Trimming at V came to 5 bases and at J to 6 bases, leaving 12 bases not matched to a gene. Germline CDR1 reads MNHEY; CDR2 reads SVGEGT. CDR3 loop: CASSLPRDRITEQYF. The CDR3 DNA follows: TGTGCCAGCAGTCTTCCCCGGGACAGGATAACCGAGCAGTACTTC.

The chain employs TRBV12-3 or TRBV12-4 and TRBJ1-1, with D perhaps TRBD1 (5 bases). The V end lost 5 bases, the J end lost 0 bases, and 7 bases lay between the germline ends. The CDR3 extends over 13 amino acids. This chain's CDR3 is CASSGALNTEAFF. CDR3 DNA: TGTGCCAGCAGTGGGGCACTGAACACTGAAGCTTTCTTT.

This clonotype was observed many times. The chain couples TRBV15 to TRBJ1-5; 9 bases line up with TRBD1. V shed 5 bases and J 7 bases; nucleotides not matched to a gene: 12. From germline, CDR1 is LNHNV and CDR2 YYDKDF (reference sequence). CDR3 length equals 16 residues. CDR3 nucleotides: TGTGCCACCAGCCAAAGCCGGGACAGGGTTGGACAGCCCCAGCATTTT. Residues: CATSQSRDRVGQPQHF.

The chain couples TRBV7-2 to TRBJ2-7; 9 nucleotides line up with TRBD2. The CDR3 contains 14 residues. Germline values: CDR1 SGHTA, CDR2 FQGNSA. Trimming removed 5 bases from V and 2 bases from J; junction bases left unmatched: 4. The CDR3 loop reads CASSQSGRPYEQYF. Here the CDR3 DNA reads TGTGCCAGCAGCCAAAGCGGGAGGCCCTACGAGCAGTACTTC.

This clonotype turned up a few times. The chain employs TRBV11-2 and TRBJ2-6; weak D call: TRBD1 (5 bases). This CDR3 region has 15 residues. Looked up from germline, CDR1 is SGHAT and CDR2 is FQNNGV. V was cut by 4 bases and J by 0 bases, with 7 bases left in between. CDR3 sequence reads: CASSWGNSGANVLTF. The CDR3 nucleotides read TGTGCCAGCAGCTGGGGCAACTCTGGGGCCAACGTCCTGACTTTC. Together with reference TRBV11-2 and TRBJ2-6, the CDR3 gives the full variable domain: EAGVAQSPRYKIIEKRQSVAFWCNPISGHATLYWYQQILGQGPKLLIQFQNNGVVDDSQLPKDRFSAERLKGVDSTLKIQPAKLEDSAVYLCASSWGNSGANVLTFGAGSRLTVL.

This clonotype was seen more than once but under ten times. The chain employs TRBV6-2 or TRBV6-3 and TRBJ2-1; D is perhaps TRBD1 (5 bases). With 5 bases removed from V and 6 bases from J, the gap between germline ends came to 23 bases. CDR1 is MNHEY and CDR2 is SVGEGT in the germline V gene. The CDR3 extends over 17 amino acids. The CDR3 loop reads CASSPGALRGSLNEQFF. The CDR3 DNA reads as TGTGCCAGCAGTCCCGGTGCACTAAGGGGCAGCCTCAATGAGCAGTTCTTC.

This clonotype appeared a single time. The gene calls are TRBV6-2 or TRBV6-3 and TRBJ2-3; the match to TRBD2 covers 9 bases. CDR1 is MNHEY, CDR2 SVGEGT, per germline. The CDR3 runs 19 residues. V was clipped by 2 bases and J by 4 bases; unmatched bases: 16. The CDR3 DNA follows: TGTGCCAGCAGTTACAGCGGCGGGAGGGCCGGGTTTATCGCAGATACGCAGTATTTT. This translates into CASSYSGGRAGFIADTQYF.

This clonotype was found a few times. The chain joins TRBV6-2 or TRBV6-3 to TRBJ2-2, with 7 bases identical to TRBD2. The CDR3 extends over 15 amino acids. V lost 1 base to trimming and J lost 7 bases; unmatched junction nucleotides: 6. Per germline, CDR1 MNHEY and CDR2 SVGEGT. The CDR3 bases are TGTGCCAGCAGTTACTTTGCGGGAGTGAACGGGGAGCTGTTTTTT. It yields the protein CASSYFAGVNGELFF.

CDR3: CASGPNEQFF. The CDR3 region has the DNA TGTGCCAGCGGCCCCAATGAGCAGTTCTTC. The rearrangement joins TRBV2 to TRBJ2-1; D unclear. Germline V gene sequence: CDR1 SNHLY, CDR2 FYNNEI. The CDR3 consists of 10 residues. Trimming stripped 8 bases from V and 6 bases from J, with 5 bases between.

The chain employs TRBV7-6 and TRBJ2-6; 10 nucleotides agree with TRBD2. V dropped 6 bases and J dropped 2; count of bases not matched to a gene: 13. Germline V gene data show CDR1 as SGHVS and CDR2 as FNYEAQ. CDR3 size: 19 residues. The CDR3 loop reads CASSLPLLAGEPGANVLTF. The CDR3 nucleotides read TGTGCCAGCAGTCTCCCTCTTCTAGCGGGAGAACCTGGGGCCAACGTCCTGACTTTC.

The rearrangement joins TRBV27 to TRBJ2-7; TRBD2 aligns across 10 bases. Germline CDR1 reads MNHEY; CDR2 reads SMNVEV (reference sequence). J gave up 4 bases and V 2 bases, and 5 bases lay outside the gene matches. The CDR3 covers 15 residues. CDR3 in DNA: TGTGCCAGCAGTTTAGCTCTAGCGGGAGTGTACGAGCAGTACTTC. Translation gives CASSLALAGVYEQYF.

The CDR3 region has the DNA TGTGCCAGCAGTTTTCGGCAGACAGGGGTACGGGAGCAGTACTTC. The encoded protein is CASSFRQTGVREQYF. The chain links TRBV28 to TRBJ2-7, with TRBD1 matching 8 bases. This CDR3 is built from 15 residues. Germline values: CDR1 MDHEN, CDR2 SYDVKM. V dropped 3 bases and J dropped 7; count of bases not matched to a gene: 11.

Ten or more counts support this clonotype. The V call is TRBV7-2, the J call TRBJ2-2; 10 bases map to TRBD2. The germline CDR1 and CDR2 sequences are SGHTA and FQGNSA. The CDR3 covers 15 residues. The CDR3 DNA follows: TGTGCTAAGAGTCCTAGCGGGAGTTATACCGGGGAGCTGTTTTTT. It encodes CAKSPSGSYTGELFF. The full variable domain, in which reference TRBV7-2 and TRBJ2-2 provide the parts outside the CDR3, is GAGVSQSPSNKVTEKGKDVELRCDPISGHTALYWYRQSLGQGLEFLIYFQGNSAPDKSGLPSDRFSAERTGGSVSTLTIQRTQQEDSAVYLCAKSPSGSYTGELFFGEGSRLTVL.

The chain couples TRBV12-3 or TRBV12-4 to TRBJ1-4, with D possibly TRBD1 on 5 matching bases. Trimming shortened V by 6 bases and J by 8 bases, and 10 bases separated the two germline ends. This CDR3 contains 12 residues. The CDR3 DNA reads TGTGCCAGCAGAGGGGATGACGAAAAACTGTTTTTT. The encoded protein is CASRGDDEKLFF.

The rearrangement joins TRBV27 to TRBJ2-7; 13 nucleotides agree with TRBD2. The CDR3 runs 15 residues. Trimming cost V 4 bases and J 4 bases; bases outside gene matches: 4. Per the germline V gene, CDR1 is MNHEY and CDR2 is SMNVEV (reference sequence). CDR3 protein: CASSSRTSGRYEQYF. DNA for the CDR3: TGTGCCAGCAGTTCCCGGACTAGCGGGAGATACGAGCAGTACTTC.

V gene TRBV27 combines with J gene TRBJ1-2; TRBD1 is a possible D gene (5 bases). V was pared by 1 base and J by 8 bases, with 14 bases between. Germline V gene data show CDR1 as MNHEY and CDR2 as SMNVEV (reference sequence). The CDR3 runs 14 residues. The CDR3 region has the DNA TGTGCCAGCAGTTTATTTGCGGGGCAAGTAGGCTACACCTTC. It encodes CASSLFAGQVGYTF.

The chain recombines TRBV7-9 with TRBJ2-7, with TRBD1 identical over 7 bases. V lost 4 bases and J lost 2; bases outside the gene matches: 5. The CDR3 is 14 amino acids. CDR1 SEHNR and CDR2 FQNEAQ come from the germline V gene (reference sequence). DNA of the CDR3: TGTGCCAGCAGCTACGGGACAGAAGCCTACGAGCAGTACTTC. Translated: CASSYGTEAYEQYF.

This clonotype was picked up many times. The chain combines TRBV7-2 with TRBJ2-1; D unresolved. CDR1 is SGHTA and CDR2 is FQGNSA in the germline V gene. CDR3 length equals 15 residues. V was pared by 3 bases and J by 0 bases, with 9 bases between. The CDR3 DNA reads as TGTGCCAGCAGCTTCGGCGCGGCCTCCTACAATGAGCAGTTCTTC. It encodes CASSFGAASYNEQFF.